This is a list of T cell receptor beta chains from one sample in a study of T cell responses to AZD1222 COVID-19 vaccine. Assay: immunoSEQ multiplex PCR; the TCRdb copy retains only in-frame clones and omits some. The sample holds over 85,000 clones, 85% to 95% seen once. The material sequenced was peripheral blood, taken on day 0 of AZD1222 vaccination. Every receptor here comes from an adult in good health. The CDR3 runs from the conserved cysteine through the conserved F or W. A D gene is named only where the DNA matches it firmly. Only part of the rows carry a size: once, few, many, or a class if the clone is expanded.

CDR3	DNA	D	V	J	size
CASTLEGNYGYTF	TGTGCCAGCACCCTAGAGGGGAACTATGGCTACACCTTC	.	TRBV5-6	TRBJ1-2	.
CASRDSGTGRNQPQHF	TGTGCCAGCAGGGACTCCGGGACAGGGAGGAATCAGCCCCAGCATTTT	TRBD1	TRBV2	TRBJ1-5	.
CAWLPDSQYTEAFF	TGTGCCTGGCTACCGGACAGCCAGTACACTGAAGCTTTCTTT	.	TRBV30	TRBJ1-1	.
CASSPRTYSYEQYF	TGTGCCAGCAGTCCACGGACGTACTCCTACGAGCAGTACTTC	.	TRBV28	TRBJ2-7	.
CASSSTSYEQYF	TGTGCCAGCAGTTCCACCTCCTACGAGCAGTACTTC	.	TRBV7-9	TRBJ2-7	once
CASSQGGGPGTDTQYF	TGCGCCAGCAGTCAGGGCGGGGGGCCAGGCACAGATACGCAGTATTTT	TRBD2	TRBV5-1	TRBJ2-3	.
CASSHGQGSYNEQFF	TGTGCCAGCAGTCATGGACAGGGATCCTACAATGAGCAGTTCTTC	TRBD1	TRBV5-4	TRBJ2-1	.
CASRHRGFTEAFF	TGTGCCAGCAGGCACAGGGGATTCACTGAAGCTTTCTTT	TRBD1	TRBV28	TRBJ1-1	.
CASSNSFETEAFF	TGTGCCAGCAGCAATAGCTTTGAAACTGAAGCTTTCTTT	.	TRBV7-9	TRBJ1-1	few
CATIPPNTEAFF	TGTGCCACCATACCGCCGAACACTGAAGCTTTCTTT	.	TRBV28	TRBJ1-1	.